The 11 T cell receptor beta chains presented below share a single source sample, sequenced in a study of cytomegalovirus exposure and HLA in healthy donors. A multiplex PCR was run with 60 Vbeta primers and 13 Jbeta primers. Clones were sequenced by immunoSEQ multiplex PCR, and TCRdb holds only the in-frame ones, with some missing. The data show around 130,000 clones, with around 75% seen just once and roughly 3% held by the top ten. Sequencing was performed on PBMCs. The receptors were gathered from a young man in good health and CMV-seronegative.

The chain uses TRBV6-6 and TRBJ1-5; TRBD1 is a possible D gene (5 bases). Trimming cost V 2 bases and J 0 bases, with 11 bases left between them. Germline assignment: CDR1 MNHNY and CDR2 SVGAGI (reference sequence). The length of the CDR3 is 16 residues. CDR3 in amino acids: CASSYQGHASNQPQHF. CDR3 coding DNA: TGTGCCAGCAGTTACCAAGGACACGCTAGCAATCAGCCCCAGCATTTT.

The chain links TRBV4-1 to TRBJ1-2; 8 bases fit TRBD1. The CDR3 loop spans 20 amino acids. Germline-derived CDR1 and CDR2 are MGHRA and YSYEKL. Unmatched junction bases numbered 19, after V lost 4 bases and J lost 0 bases. CDR3 bases: TGCGCCAGCAGCCCATCAAGAAGATCGACAGGGGCTATAGCTAACTATGGCTACACCTTC. It codes for CASSPSRRSTGAIANYGYTF.

The rearrangement uses TRBV10-3 and TRBJ2-7, with 10 nucleotides matching TRBD1. CDR1 ENHRY and CDR2 SYGVKD come from the germline V gene. The CDR3 is made up of 12 amino acids. Trimming at V came to 11 bases and at J to 3 bases, leaving 4 bases not matched to a gene. DNA for the CDR3: TGTGCCGCCTGGGACAGGGGCTACGAGCAGTACTTC. This sequence encodes CAAWDRGYEQYF.

CDR3 loop: CASSAAQGNTEAFF. The CDR3 nucleotides are TGTGCCAGCAGCGCTGCCCAGGGGAACACTGAAGCTTTCTTT. V usage is TRBV11-3 and J usage is TRBJ1-1, with D possibly being TRBD1 (5 bases). The CDR3 covers 14 residues. V was trimmed by 5 bases and J by 1 base, leaving 11 bases between them. The germline gives CDR1 SGHNT, CDR2 YENEEA.

The chain combines TRBV27 with TRBJ2-3; D is unclear. V was cut by 3 bases and J by 0 bases, with 7 bases left in between. The CDR3 is 14 residues long. Germline V gene data show CDR1 as MNHEY and CDR2 as SMNVEV (reference sequence). This CDR3 is CASSFVHSTDTQYF. CDR3 DNA sequence: TGTGCCAGCAGTTTTGTCCATAGCACAGATACGCAGTATTTT.

The chain combines TRBV6-5 with TRBJ2-7, with TRBD1 matching over 9 bases. With 4 bases clipped from V and 2 bases from J, the junction kept 3 bases outside the gene matches. The CDR3 extends over 14 amino acids. Germline values: CDR1 MNHEY, CDR2 SVGAGI. Here the CDR3 reads CASSSTGGTYEQYF. Written as DNA, the CDR3 is TGTGCCAGCAGTTCTACAGGGGGCACCTACGAGCAGTACTTC.

This rearrangement joins TRBV5-1 to TRBJ2-7; the match to TRBD1 covers 9 bases. V lost 1 base to trimming and J lost 6 bases; unmatched junction nucleotides: 14. Germline CDR1 is SGHRS and CDR2 is YFSETQ. The CDR3 is 17 residues long. The chain's CDR3 is CASSLKVTVGTGSEQYF. CDR3 DNA: TGCGCCAGCAGCTTGAAGGTAACGGTCGGGACAGGGTCCGAGCAGTACTTC.

The chain combines TRBV6-5 with TRBJ2-7; tentative D call: TRBD2 (5 bases). CDR1 MNHEY and CDR2 SVGAGI come from the germline V gene. V lost 0 bases and J 0 bases, leaving 12 bases between the germline ends. There are 16 residues in the CDR3. The chain's CDR3 is CASSYSWRAISYEQYF. The DNA for the CDR3 is TGTGCCAGCAGTTACTCGTGGCGGGCCATCTCCTACGAGCAGTACTTC.

CDR3 coding DNA: TGTGCCAGCACCGCAGGGGGACAAGAGACCCAGTACTTC. It codes for CASTAGGQETQYF. The chain uses TRBV6-6 and TRBJ2-5; 7 bases are shared with TRBD1. Germline values: CDR1 MNHNY, CDR2 SVGAGI (reference sequence). V trimming: 7 bases; J trimming: 2 bases; junction bases outside the gene matches: 4. The CDR3 is 13 residues long.

The chain combines TRBV7-9 with TRBJ1-1; 11 bases fit TRBD1. Germline V lookup: CDR1 SEHNR, CDR2 FQNEAQ (reference sequence). V was clipped by 5 bases and J by 6 bases; unmatched bases: 8. This CDR3 is built from 15 residues. In DNA form, the CDR3 reads TGTGCCAGCAGCCTAAGGACAGGGGGCGCTTCTGAAGCTTTCTTT. Its translation: CASSLRTGGASEAFF.

As DNA, the CDR3 is TGTGCCAGCACCCAGGGGGCATGGTACGAGCAGTACTTC. Translated: CASTQGAWYEQYF. The rearrangement uses TRBV6-6 and TRBJ2-7; 8 bases agree with TRBD1. CDR3 length: 13 residues. The germline gives CDR1 MNHNY, CDR2 SVGAGI (reference sequence). With V trimmed by 7 bases and J by 4 bases, 6 bases remained unmatched.